The clone carrying this TCR beta chain was seen repeatedly, ten times or more. The CDR3 length is 14 residues. The germline V gene has CDR1 MDHEN and CDR2 SYDVKM. Germline trimming cut 5 bases from V and 9 bases from J; bases unmatched to any gene: 10. The data derive from a study of early T cells in non-severe SARS-CoV-2 infection. Attachment of unique molecular identifiers to individual cDNA molecules was performed. TCRdb reprocessed the 5' RACE reads with MiXCR, giving one entry per CDR3 protein. The data show more than 65,000 distinct CDR3 sequences, less than 15% seen once. The sequence came from an adult who was a healthcare worker with PCR-confirmed SARS-CoV-2 infection or an uninfected control (not recorded which). The chain carries TRBV28 and TRBJ1-1; 9 nucleotides line up with TRBD1. Sequenced input: whole blood. CDR3: CASSLPPGQGQAFF. The DNA for the CDR3 is TGTGCCAGCAGTCTCCCGCCGGGACAGGGTCAAGCTTTCTTT.